The text below deals with one T cell receptor (beta chain). The Seattle site enrolled patients during active infection and followed them longitudinally. Only in-frame clones appear in the TCRdb table, and some are missing; sequencing was by immunoSEQ multiplex PCR. The repertoire has some 180,000 clones, roughly 91% of them found once; the top ten carry about 4.9%. Germline V gene sequence: CDR1 LGHNA, CDR2 YSLEER. The V and J ends lost 0 bases and 4 bases respectively, with 9 bases between them. The CDR3 contains 14 residues. This sample was taken from a study of blood T cell repertoires in COVID-19.

The sequenced sample was peripheral blood. The sequence was collected from a man aged 18 to 30 with COVID-19, enrolled during active disease. This chain links TRBV4-3 with TRBJ1-2; D ambiguous. The DNA for the CDR3 is TGCGCCAGCAGCCAAGAGACAAGTTCCTATGGCTACACCTTC. This sequence encodes CASSQETSSYGYTF.